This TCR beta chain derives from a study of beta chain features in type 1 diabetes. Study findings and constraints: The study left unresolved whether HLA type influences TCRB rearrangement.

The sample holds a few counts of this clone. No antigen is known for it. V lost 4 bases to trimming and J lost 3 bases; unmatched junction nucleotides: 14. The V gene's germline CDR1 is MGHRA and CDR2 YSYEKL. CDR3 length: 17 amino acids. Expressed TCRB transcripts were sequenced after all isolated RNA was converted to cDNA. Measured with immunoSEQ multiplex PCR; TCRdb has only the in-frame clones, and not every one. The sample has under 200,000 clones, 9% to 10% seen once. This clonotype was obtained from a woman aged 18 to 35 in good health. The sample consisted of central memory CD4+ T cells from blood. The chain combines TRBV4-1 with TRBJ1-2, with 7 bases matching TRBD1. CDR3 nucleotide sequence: TGCGCCAGCAGCCCTCACCCATCGACAGGGAGTTACTATGGCTACACCTTC. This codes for CASSPHPSTGSYYGYTF.